The rows below give T cell receptor beta chains drawn from one sample of a study of shared clonotypes between healthy human individuals. Repertoires were generated with immunoSEQ multiplex PCR, while TCRdb's copy carries only in-frame clones and drops some. The data contain roughly 1.5 million clones, roughly 98% of them singletons. Sequenced: naive CD4+ T cells sorted from blood. Source of these receptors: a man aged 30 to 39 in good health. The CDR3 runs from the conserved cysteine through the conserved F or W. The D gene is left open where the match is weak. Where a row states a size, it is once, few, many or the class of an expanded clone; other rows omit it.

v_gene	j_gene	abundance	d_gene	CDR3aa	CDR3nt
TRBV28	TRBJ2-3	.	.	CASSLLALTDTQYF	TGTGCCAGCAGTTTGCTAGCTCTCACAGATACGCAGTATTTT
TRBV18	TRBJ1-4	.	.	CASSPGEKLFF	TGTGCCAGCTCGCCAGGTGAAAAACTGTTTTTT
TRBV5-4	TRBJ2-2	once	.	CASGAGLGTGELFF	TGTGCCAGCGGTGCGGGACTCGGGACCGGGGAGCTGTTTTTT
TRBV7-2	TRBJ2-3	.	.	CASSGIVQYF	TGTGCCAGCAGCGGGATCGTGCAGTATTTT
TRBV5-6	TRBJ2-7	.	.	CASSMSQYF	TGTGCCAGCAGCATGTCACAGTACTTC
TRBV27	TRBJ1-5	.	.	CASSLTGSNQPQHF	TGTGCCAGCAGTTTAACAGGTAGCAATCAGCCCCAGCATTTT
TRBV28	TRBJ2-3	.	.	CASTAATPSTDTQYF	TGTGCCAGCACCGCTGCGACTCCTAGCACAGATACGCAGTATTTT
TRBV7-2	TRBJ2-3	.	.	CASSRAVADTQYF	TGTGCCAGCAGCCGTGCAGTGGCAGATACGCAGTATTTT
TRBV7-6	TRBJ2-7	once	TRBD1	CASSRDSHTYEQYF	TGTGCCAGCAGCCGGGACAGCCATACCTACGAGCAGTACTTC
TRBV10-2	TRBJ2-2	.	.	CASSESPLSNTGELFF	TGCGCCAGCAGTGAGTCGCCGCTTTCAAACACCGGGGAGCTGTTTTTT
TRBV6-1	TRBJ2-2	.	TRBD2	CASSGLAGATGELFF	TGTGCCAGCAGTGGACTAGCGGGCGCCACCGGGGAGCTGTTTTTT
TRBV6-5	TRBJ2-3	.	.	CASSYRVTSPPDTQYF	TGTGCCAGCAGTTACCGGGTCACCAGCCCCCCAGATACGCAGTATTTT
TRBV23-1	TRBJ2-7	.	TRBD2	CASSPTGTSGRPCSYEQYF	TGCGCCAGCAGTCCCACCGGGACTAGCGGGAGGCCGTGCTCCTACGAGCAGTACTTC
TRBV7-8	TRBJ1-3	.	.	CASSLQGNGNTIYF	TGTGCCAGCAGCTTACAGGGGAATGGAAACACCATATATTTT
TRBV29-1	TRBJ2-7	.	TRBD2	CSVAPSGRAHEQYF	TGCAGCGTTGCACCTAGCGGGAGGGCCCACGAGCAGTACTTC
TRBV2	TRBJ2-3	.	.	CASDAGSTDTQYF	TGTGCCAGCGACGCGGGAAGCACAGATACGCAGTATTTT
TRBV5-6	TRBJ1-1	.	.	CASSPLDWNTEAFF	TGTGCCAGCAGCCCCTTGGACTGGAACACTGAAGCTTTCTTT
TRBV7-3	TRBJ2-7	.	TRBD2	CASVSREADYEQYF	TGTGCCAGCGTTTCACGGGAGGCAGACTACGAGCAGTACTTT
TRBV4-1	TRBJ2-2	.	TRBD2	CASSQVYASGGNTGELFF	TGCGCCAGCAGCCAAGTTTATGCTAGCGGAGGAAACACCGGGGAGCTGTTTTTT
TRBV7-9	TRBJ1-4	once	.	CASSSLGQGNEKLFF	TGTGCCAGCAGCTCCCTCGGACAAGGGAATGAAAAACTGTTTTTT
TRBV14	TRBJ2-3	.	.	CASSQDSRNMAGTDTQYF	TGTGCCAGCAGCCAAGATTCTCGGAATATGGCCGGCACAGATACGCAGTATTTT
TRBV18	TRBJ2-2	.	.	CASSLPRVAGELFF	TGTGCCAGCTCACTCCCCAGGGTGGCCGGGGAGCTGTTTTTT
TRBV11-2	TRBJ1-1	.	.	CASSFMQGRVAEAFF	TGTGCCAGCAGCTTTATGCAGGGGAGGGTTGCTGAAGCTTTCTTT
TRBV29-1	TRBJ2-7	.	.	CSVLGHQLYEQYF	TGCAGCGTTCTAGGACATCAACTTTACGAGCAGTACTTC
TRBV28	TRBJ2-3	.	.	CASSFGSTDTQYF	TGTGCCAGCAGTTTTGGAAGCACAGATACGCAGTATTTT
TRBV25-1	TRBJ2-3	.	.	CIRGTDTQYF	TGTATTAGGGGGACAGATACGCAGTATTTT
TRBV9	TRBJ2-2	.	.	CASSPSSRASTGELFF	TGTGCCAGCAGCCCTTCGAGCAGAGCGTCTACCGGGGAGCTGTTTTTT
TRBV29-1	TRBJ2-7	.	TRBD2	CSVGLAGDWPYEQYF	TGCAGCGTGGGACTAGCGGGAGATTGGCCCTACGAGCAGTACTTC
TRBV9	TRBJ1-5	.	.	CASSVGVGRSNQPQHF	TGTGCCAGCAGCGTAGGGGTGGGAAGGAGCAATCAGCCCCAGCATTTT
TRBV4-3	TRBJ2-7	once	TRBD2	CASSQEARGRALYEQYF	TGCGCCAGCAGCCAAGAAGCGAGAGGGAGGGCCCTATACGAGCAGTACTTC
TRBV15	TRBJ1-5	.	TRBD1	CATSRPSRGQGYKISNQPQHF	TGTGCCACCAGCAGACCTTCCCGGGGACAGGGGTATAAAATTAGCAATCAGCCCCAGCATTTT
TRBV29-1	TRBJ2-7	once	TRBD1	CSVATGGFSYEQYF	TGCAGCGTTGCCACAGGGGGATTTTCCTACGAGCAGTACTTC
TRBV2	TRBJ1-5	.	.	CASSQDRNQPQHF	TGTGCCAGCAGCCAAGACAGAAATCAGCCCCAGCATTTT
TRBV7-9	TRBJ2-1	.	TRBD2	CASSTSSGSRYEQFF	TGTGCCAGCAGCACTTCTAGCGGGAGTAGGTATGAGCAGTTCTTC
TRBV28	TRBJ2-5	.	.	CASGRETQYF	TGTGCCTCGGGGAGGGAGACCCAGTACTTC
TRBV28	TRBJ1-1	once	TRBD1	CASSPGQGRGVEAFF	TGTGCCAGCAGTCCCGGACAGGGCCGGGGGGTTGAAGCTTTCTTT
TRBV29-1	TRBJ1-4	.	.	CSVAPTELNEKLFF	TGCAGCGTTGCCCCGACAGAGTTAAATGAAAAACTGTTTTTT
TRBV5-4	TRBJ2-5	.	TRBD2	CASSDGGLAEETQYF	TGTGCCAGCAGCGACGGGGGACTAGCGGAAGAGACCCAGTACTTC
TRBV15	TRBJ2-7	.	TRBD2	CATSRGGGSYEQYF	TGTGCCACCAGCAGAGGCGGGGGATCCTACGAGCAGTACTTC
TRBV6-5	TRBJ1-1	.	TRBD1	CASSWTGLNTEAFF	TGTGCCAGCAGTTGGACAGGGTTGAACACTGAAGCTTTCTTT
TRBV2	TRBJ2-6	.	TRBD1	CASVGRGRSGANVLTF	TGTGCCAGCGTCGGCAGGGGGCGCTCTGGGGCCAACGTCCTGACTTTC
TRBV30	TRBJ2-7	.	.	CACAMDQGFGHYEQYF	TGTGCCTGTGCCATGGATCAGGGATTTGGCCACTACGAGCAGTACTTC
TRBV11-2	TRBJ2-1	.	TRBD1	CASSPGTDPYNEQFF	TGTGCCAGCAGCCCCGGGACAGACCCATACAATGAGCAGTTCTTC
TRBV5-1	TRBJ2-1	.	TRBD2	CASSLQLAGGQLYNEQFF	TGCGCCAGCAGCTTGCAACTAGCGGGAGGGCAACTCTACAATGAGCAGTTCTTC
TRBV5-1	TRBJ2-1	.	TRBD2	CASSLPTLAGGPDEQFF	TGCGCCAGCAGCTTGCCCACTCTAGCGGGAGGGCCGGATGAGCAGTTCTTC
TRBV29-1	TRBJ1-1	.	.	CSVAVQMNTEAFF	TGCAGCGTTGCGGTCCAGATGAACACTGAAGCTTTCTTT
TRBV19	TRBJ2-6	.	.	CASTHRSGANVLTF	TGTGCCAGTACTCACCGCTCTGGGGCCAACGTCCTGACTTTC
TRBV18	TRBJ2-7	once	.	CASSPNSQPYEQYF	TGTGCCAGCTCACCGAACAGTCAACCCTACGAGCAGTACTTC
TRBV5-6	TRBJ2-1	.	TRBD1	CASSEPGQGYNEQFF	TGTGCCAGCAGCGAGCCGGGACAGGGCTACAATGAGCAGTTCTTC
TRBV2	TRBJ2-2	.	.	CASSTLSGNTGELFF	TGTGCCAGCAGCACTCTTTCAGGGAACACCGGGGAGCTGTTTTTT
TRBV7-2	TRBJ2-1	.	TRBD1	CASSSVSGTGGMNEQFF	TGTGCCAGCAGCTCCGTTAGCGGGACAGGGGGTATGAATGAGCAGTTCTTC